A selection of T cell receptor beta chains follows, all from one sample in a study of shared clonotypes between healthy human individuals. The protocol was immunoSEQ multiplex PCR, while the TCRdb copy is restricted to in-frame clones and leaves out a portion. The sample holds roughly 890,000 clones, 92% seen once. Sequenced: naive CD8+ T cells sorted from blood. Receptors originate from a young man in good health. Each CDR3 is given with its conserved first and last residue. D genes are given only for firm matches. Clone size is shown for a subset of rows, as once, few, many or a class of expanded clone.

D gene | clone size | J gene | V gene | CDR3 protein | CDR3 DNA
- | - | TRBJ1-1 | TRBV7-9 | CASSLPLGSDEAFF | TGTGCCAGCAGCTTACCTCTGGGATCTGATGAAGCTTTCTTT
- | - | TRBJ1-2 | TRBV27 | CASSPSRAQRYGYTF | TGTGCCAGCAGTCCCTCGAGGGCACAGAGATATGGCTACACCTTC
- | - | TRBJ2-1 | TRBV15 | CATSSVGYNEQFF | TGTGCCACCAGTTCCGTTGGCTACAATGAGCAGTTCTTC
- | - | TRBJ2-3 | TRBV7-3 | CASSLGGMDTDTQYF | TGTGCCAGCAGCTTAGGCGGAATGGACACAGATACGCAGTATTTT
TRBD1 | - | TRBJ1-2 | TRBV7-3 | CASSSEQGSDYGYTF | TGTGCCAGCAGCTCAGAACAGGGGTCCGACTATGGCTACACCTTC
TRBD2 | - | TRBJ2-1 | TRBV7-9 | CASSAWGGNNEQFF | TGTGCCAGCAGCGCATGGGGGGGAAACAATGAGCAGTTCTTC
- | - | TRBJ2-7 | TRBV30 | CAWSGFFRDYEQYF | TGTGCCTGGAGTGGTTTTTTCAGGGACTACGAGCAGTACTTC
TRBD2 | - | TRBJ2-7 | TRBV2 | CASSELAGVLYEQYF | TGTGCCAGCAGTGAACTAGCGGGAGTGCTCTACGAGCAGTACTTC
TRBD1 | once | TRBJ2-7 | TRBV11-3 | CASSPGDREYEQYF | TGTGCCAGCAGCCCCGGGGACAGGGAGTACGAGCAGTACTTC
TRBD2 | - | TRBJ2-2 | TRBV28 | CASSHAPGLAGGRDTGELFF | TGTGCCAGCAGTCATGCTCCGGGACTAGCGGGAGGGCGGGACACCGGGGAGCTGTTTTTT
- | - | TRBJ1-2 | TRBV15 | CATSRDSDALLRSYTF | TGTGCCACCAGCAGAGATAGCGACGCTTTGTTGAGAAGCTACACCTTC
- | - | TRBJ2-7 | TRBV5-8 | CASRGSYDEQYF | TGTGCCAGCAGAGGGTCTTACGACGAGCAGTACTTC
- | - | TRBJ2-3 | TRBV15 | CATGRRLAPTDTQYF | TGTGCCACCGGAAGGCGGCTAGCTCCCACAGATACGCAGTATTTT
- | once | TRBJ2-1 | TRBV7-9 | CASSPSRDMIF | TGTGCCAGCAGCCCGTCCCGGGACATGATCTTC
TRBD2 | - | TRBJ2-4 | TRBV4-1 | CASSQRTSGGSDIQYF | TGCGCCAGCAGCCAACGGACTAGCGGGGGGTCGGACATTCAGTACTTC
- | - | TRBJ1-1 | TRBV7-9 | CASSLGARGWNTEAFF | TGTGCCAGCAGCTTAGGGGCGCGGGGTTGGAACACTGAAGCTTTCTTT
TRBD1 | few | TRBJ2-7 | TRBV29-1 | CSARDRTSYEQYF | TGCAGCGCCCGGGACAGAACCTCCTACGAGCAGTACTTC
- | - | TRBJ2-7 | TRBV9 | CASSADSGTYEQYF | TGTGCCAGCAGCGCAGACTCGGGGACCTACGAGCAGTACTTC
- | - | TRBJ2-7 | TRBV28 | CASSFPSGSYEQYF | TGTGCCAGCAGTTTCCCCAGTGGCTCCTACGAGCAGTACTTC
- | - | TRBJ1-2 | TRBV10-1 | CASSEDGIYGYTF | TGCGCCAGCAGTGAGGACGGAATCTATGGCTACACCTTC
- | - | TRBJ2-7 | TRBV4-1 | CASSQWGYEQYF | TGCGCCAGCAGCCAATGGGGCTACGAGCAGTACTTC
- | once | TRBJ2-7 | TRBV11-2 | CASSFSRGGYEQYF | TGTGCCAGCAGCTTTTCCAGGGGAGGTTACGAGCAGTACTTC
TRBD2 | - | TRBJ2-3 | TRBV10-2 | CASSDWASGYLTDTQYF | TGCGCCAGCAGTGATTGGGCTAGCGGGTATCTTACAGATACGCAGTATTTT
- | - | TRBJ2-1 | TRBV9 | CASSVEPSPGSSYNEQFF | TGTGCCAGCAGCGTAGAGCCCAGCCCGGGGAGCTCCTACAATGAGCAGTTCTTC
- | - | TRBJ1-5 | TRBV27 | CASSPTVNSNQPQHF | TGTGCCAGCAGTCCCACAGTGAATAGCAATCAGCCCCAGCATTTT
- | once | TRBJ2-2 | TRBV7-9 | CASSLIGTPNTGELFF | TGTGCCAGCAGCTTAATCGGGACCCCGAACACCGGGGAGCTGTTTTTT
- | - | TRBJ2-1 | TRBV2 | CASSATRASYNEQFF | TGTGCCAGCAGTGCCACCAGGGCTTCCTACAATGAGCAGTTCTTC
TRBD1 | once | TRBJ1-1 | TRBV7-9 | CASSSTGAEAFF | TGTGCCAGCAGCTCGACAGGGGCTGAAGCTTTCTTT
- | once | TRBJ1-2 | TRBV5-6 | CASSGGHHYGYTF | TGTGCCAGCAGCGGGGGACACCACTATGGCTACACCTTC
TRBD2 | - | TRBJ2-7 | TRBV5-8 | CASGGEQYF | TGTGCCTCGGGAGGGGAGCAGTACTTC
- | once | TRBJ2-1 | TRBV9 | CASSATGNEQFF | TGTGCCAGCAGCGCCACAGGGAATGAGCAGTTCTTC
TRBD1 | once | TRBJ2-1 | TRBV27 | CASSDRGGDEQFF | TGTGCCAGCAGTGACCGAGGGGGCGATGAGCAGTTCTTC
- | - | TRBJ2-1 | TRBV6-1 | CASSEGRGPGDEQFF | TGTGCCAGCAGTGAAGGAAGAGGCCCTGGGGATGAGCAGTTCTTC
- | - | TRBJ1-5 | TRBV27 | CASSLSSGTRGNQPQHF | TGTGCCAGCAGTTTATCTTCCGGGACAAGGGGCAATCAGCCCCAGCATTTT
TRBD2 | - | TRBJ2-2 | TRBV29-1 | CSVGGLAGGPVKGTGELFF | TGCAGCGTTGGGGGGCTAGCGGGAGGGCCAGTCAAGGGCACCGGGGAGCTGTTTTTT
- | - | TRBJ2-3 | TRBV12-5 | CASGNPSIRDGTQYF | TGTGCTAGTGGTAACCCTTCCATCCGGGACGGAACGCAGTATTTT
- | - | TRBJ2-3 | TRBV29-1 | CSVEDVYREDTQYF | TGCAGCGTTGAAGATGTGTACCGAGAGGATACGCAGTATTTT
TRBD2 | - | TRBJ2-1 | TRBV23-1 | CASSRGLGGTYNEQFF | TGCGCCAGCAGTCGAGGCTTGGGGGGGACTTACAATGAGCAGTTCTTC
TRBD1 | - | TRBJ2-7 | TRBV5-4 | CASGDSQAYEQYF | TGTGCCAGCGGGGACAGCCAAGCCTACGAGCAGTACTTC
- | - | TRBJ2-1 | TRBV4-1 | CASSQVYNEQFF | TGCGCCAGCAGCCAAGTCTACAATGAGCAGTTCTTC
- | - | TRBJ2-3 | TRBV5-4 | CASSFKGGSTDTQYF | TGTGCCAGCAGTTTTAAGGGCGGGAGCACAGATACGCAGTATTTT
- | - | TRBJ2-1 | TRBV7-3 | CASSFDSSYNEQFF | TGTGCCAGCAGCTTCGACAGCTCCTACAATGAGCAGTTCTTC
- | once | TRBJ1-4 | TRBV6-1 | CASSEAAAETNEKLFF | TGTGCCAGCAGTGAAGCGGCTGCGGAAACTAATGAAAAACTGTTTTTT
- | - | TRBJ2-7 | TRBV28 | CASSSRRSNYEQYF | TGTGCCAGCAGTTCCCGACGGTCCAACTACGAGCAGTACTTC
- | - | TRBJ1-1 | TRBV6-5 | CASSYGEGTYTEAFF | TGTGCCAGCAGTTACGGAGAAGGGACGTACACTGAAGCTTTCTTT
TRBD2 | - | TRBJ2-1 | TRBV2 | CASRGLAGGGLRVEQFF | TGTGCCAGCAGAGGACTAGCGGGAGGGGGGTTGCGGGTTGAGCAGTTCTTC
- | - | TRBJ2-5 | TRBV6-1 | CASKFRGETQYF | TGTGCCAGCAAGTTTCGGGGAGAGACCCAGTACTTC
TRBD2 | - | TRBJ2-7 | TRBV29-1 | CSAWGTSGYEQYF | TGCAGCGCTTGGGGGACTAGCGGCTACGAGCAGTACTTC
- | - | TRBJ2-7 | TRBV15 | CATSRRGPYYEQYF | TGTGCCACCAGCAGACGGGGGCCGTACTACGAGCAGTACTTC
- | - | TRBJ2-3 | TRBV9 | CASSPQTKHTDTQYF | TGTGCCAGCAGCCCCCAAACCAAGCACACAGATACGCAGTATTTT
TRBD1 | - | TRBJ2-7 | TRBV28 | CASSETGTVYEQYF | TGTGCCAGCAGTGAAACCGGGACAGTCTACGAGCAGTACTTC
TRBD1 | - | TRBJ1-1 | TRBV7-8 | CASSLRRDRGFEAFF | TGTGCCAGCAGCTTACGCCGGGACAGGGGATTTGAAGCTTTCTTT
TRBD2 | - | TRBJ2-7 | TRBV27 | CASSLNPLGKRGSYEQYF | TGTGCCAGCAGTTTAAACCCACTTGGTAAGCGGGGGTCCTACGAGCAGTACTTC
TRBD2 | - | TRBJ2-7 | TRBV7-9 | CASSLVRGLARNEQYF | TGTGCCAGCAGCTTAGTTAGGGGACTAGCGCGGAACGAGCAGTACTTC
TRBD2 | - | TRBJ2-3 | TRBV28 | CASSLVPGLAGGSDTQYF | TGTGCCAGCAGTTTAGTCCCGGGGCTAGCGGGAGGATCGGATACGCAGTATTTT
- | - | TRBJ1-1 | TRBV18 | CASSQPHSGPNTEAFF | TGTGCCAGCTCACAGCCTCACTCCGGGCCGAACACTGAAGCTTTCTTT
- | - | TRBJ2-1 | TRBV7-9 | CASSLENEQFF | TGTGCCAGCAGCTTAGAGAATGAGCAGTTCTTC
TRBD2 | once | TRBJ2-1 | TRBV27 | CASSFGGAIEQFF | TGTGCCAGCAGCTTCGGGGGGGCGATTGAGCAGTTCTTC
TRBD1 | - | TRBJ2-1 | TRBV7-9 | CASSPRQGISYNEQFF | TGTGCCAGCAGCCCACGACAGGGGATATCCTACAATGAGCAGTTCTTC